This is a list of T cell receptor beta chains from one sample in a study of cytomegalovirus exposure and HLA in healthy donors. Sequenced by immunoSEQ multiplex PCR; TCRdb stores in-frame clones only, minus some. Seen here are about 120,000 clones, roughly 80% observed once, and the top ten hold 7.5% to 9%. Sequenced material: PBMCs. The receptor set was obtained from a female donor in good health and CMV-seropositive. Both conserved end residues are part of each CDR3. Fields, in order: J gene, D gene, clone size, V gene, CDR3 protein, CDR3 DNA. The D gene is left open where the match is weak. Clone sizes are given selectively: once, few, many, or a class where the clone is expanded.

TRBJ1-2,NA,NA,TRBV6-1,CASSGRVYGYTF,TGTGCCAGCAGTGGTCGAGTCTATGGCTACACCTTC
TRBJ2-6,NA,few,TRBV2,CASGQISGANVLTF,TGTGCCAGCGGGCAGATCTCTGGGGCCAACGTCCTGACTTTC
TRBJ2-7,TRBD1,few,TRBV19,CASSNPGQGLYEQYF,TGTGCCAGTAGTAACCCGGGACAGGGTTTGTACGAGCAGTACTTC
TRBJ1-1,NA,NA,TRBV9,CASSVVPGEAFF,TGTGCCAGCAGCGTAGTACCGGGAGAAGCTTTCTTT
TRBJ2-7,TRBD1,NA,TRBV7-2,CASGSGQGDEQYF,TGTGCCAGCGGATCCGGACAGGGTGACGAGCAGTACTTC
TRBJ2-5,TRBD2,NA,TRBV18,CASQGTSGEETQYF,TGTGCCAGCCAAGGGACTAGCGGGGAAGAGACCCAGTACTTC
TRBJ1-6,TRBD1,NA,TRBV11-2,CASSSNNKQGRNSPLHF,TGTGCCAGCAGCTCAAACAACAAACAGGGGCGGAATTCACCCCTCCACTTT
TRBJ1-2,NA,once,TRBV29-1,CSVGGSYGYTF,TGCAGCGTTGGCGGCAGCTATGGCTACACCTTC
TRBJ1-4,NA,few,TRBV4-2,CASSQTGLATTNEKLFF,TGTGCCAGCAGCCAAACAGGGTTGGCAACAACTAATGAAAAACTGTTTTTT
TRBJ2-2,NA,once,TRBV7-9,CASSLVYGRGEPGELFF,TGTGCCAGCAGCTTAGTATACGGCAGGGGCGAGCCCGGGGAGCTGTTTTTT
TRBJ2-2,NA,NA,TRBV11-2,CASSLTNTGELFF,TGTGCCAGCAGCTTAACAAACACCGGGGAGCTGTTTTTT
TRBJ1-1,NA,NA,TRBV27,CASSFEGLNTEAFF,TGTGCCAGCAGTTTTGAGGGCCTGAACACTGAAGCTTTCTTT
TRBJ1-6,NA,once,TRBV11-1,CASSLELSYNSPLHF,TGTGCCAGCAGCTTAGAGCTCTCCTATAATTCACCCCTCCACTTT
TRBJ2-1,TRBD2,NA,TRBV11-2,CASSSTSGGYNEQFF,TGTGCCAGCAGCTCTACTAGCGGGGGTTACAATGAGCAGTTCTTC
TRBJ2-7,NA,NA,TRBV6-6,CASSYSMWGDAYEQYF,TGTGCCAGCAGTTACTCGATGTGGGGAGATGCCTACGAGCAGTACTTC
TRBJ2-2,NA,NA,TRBV5-5,CASNPITQQGVGELFF,TGTGCCAGCAACCCGATAACTCAACAGGGCGTCGGGGAGCTGTTTTTT
TRBJ2-6,NA,NA,TRBV5-8,CASSPRSGANVLTF,TGTGCCAGCAGCCCGCGCTCTGGGGCCAACGTCCTGACTTTC
TRBJ2-3,NA,NA,TRBV7-2,CASSQQQPADTQYF,TGTGCCAGCAGCCAACAACAACCTGCAGATACGCAGTATTTT
TRBJ2-6,TRBD1,NA,TRBV18,CASSPPGQVNSGANVLTF,TGTGCCAGCTCACCACCCGGACAGGTCAACTCTGGGGCCAACGTCCTGACTTTC
TRBJ2-7,NA,once,TRBV30,CAWSPLGGTSLGAKQYF,TGTGCCTGGAGTCCGTTGGGGGGGACAAGCCTAGGGGCGAAGCAGTACTTC
TRBJ1-6,TRBD1,NA,TRBV18,CASSHTGASGNSPLHF,TGTGCCAGCTCACATACAGGGGCCTCTGGGAATTCACCCCTCCACTTT
TRBJ1-2,TRBD1,once,TRBV5-1,CASSSGTGPFYGYTF,TGCGCCAGCAGCTCGGGGACAGGGCCGTTTTATGGCTACACCTTC
TRBJ2-4,TRBD1,NA,TRBV30,CAWSGQTGAGGNIQYF,TGTGCCTGGAGTGGACAGACAGGGGCAGGGGGAAACATTCAGTACTTC
TRBJ2-5,TRBD1,once,TRBV2,CASRGDRVLETQYF,TGTGCCAGCAGGGGGGACAGGGTCCTAGAGACCCAGTACTTC
TRBJ1-1,NA,NA,TRBV7-9,CASSLGGGNTEAFF,TGTGCCAGCAGCTTAGGGGGGGGCAACACTGAAGCTTTCTTT
TRBJ1-1,NA,NA,TRBV5-1,CASSSGTGLSNTEAFF,TGCGCCAGCAGCTCCGGAACGGGACTCTCGAACACTGAAGCTTTCTTT
TRBJ2-5,NA,once,TRBV5-1,CASSLGGVRETQYF,TGCGCCAGCAGCTTAGGGGGGGTTCGAGAGACCCAGTACTTC
TRBJ2-6,NA,NA,TRBV5-1,CASSFRAGSGANVLTF,TGCGCCAGCAGCTTTCGAGCAGGCTCTGGGGCCAACGTCCTGACTTTC
TRBJ2-7,TRBD1,NA,TRBV6-5,CASSYRQGGYEQYF,TGTGCCAGCAGTTATCGACAGGGGGGCTACGAGCAGTACTTC
TRBJ1-5,TRBD1,NA,TRBV2,CASRRQGTGQPQHF,TGTGCCAGCAGACGACAGGGGACGGGTCAGCCCCAGCATTTT
TRBJ1-1,NA,NA,TRBV7-8,CASSSERVMNTEAFF,TGTGCCAGCAGCTCGGAACGGGTCATGAACACTGAAGCTTTCTTT
TRBJ1-2,NA,NA,TRBV25-1,CASSDPWQGRGYTF,TGTGCCAGCAGTGACCCTTGGCAGGGGCGAGGCTACACCTTC
TRBJ1-1,NA,NA,TRBV9,CASSVEGIGTEAFF,TGTGCCAGCAGCGTAGAGGGGATTGGCACTGAAGCTTTCTTT
TRBJ2-1,TRBD1,NA,TRBV5-4,CASSLEQGGYNEQFF,TGTGCCAGCAGCTTGGAACAGGGGGGCTACAATGAGCAGTTCTTC
TRBJ2-7,NA,NA,TRBV27,CASSWGLKGYEQYF,TGTGCCAGCAGTTGGGGCCTTAAGGGGTACGAGCAGTACTTC
TRBJ2-3,NA,NA,TRBV10-1,CASSEEPTVDTQYF,TGCGCCAGCAGTGAGGAGCCAACGGTAGATACGCAGTATTTT
TRBJ1-3,NA,once,TRBV4-1,CASSHLTGSNGNTIYF,TGCGCCAGCAGCCACCTCACAGGGTCTAATGGAAACACCATATATTTT